The next 8 T cell receptor beta chains were all read from a single sample in a study of regulatory T cells in long-lasting Graves disease. Through Arm-PCR of CDR3 regions and iRepertoire HTBI primers, TCR beta libraries were built. TCRdb reanalysed the multiplex PCR reads using MiXCR and keeps one entry per CDR3 protein. The sample has 400,000 to 500,000 distinct CDR3 sequences, 14% seen once; the top ten hold 17%. Time point reported: newly diagnosed GD, antithyroid drugs for less than 3 months. Making the TCR library involved RNA that had been extracted from PBMCs. These data are also associated with another study on T cells in Graves' hyperthyroidism and ophthalmopathy.

The source material was peripheral blood mononuclear cells (PBMCs), sampled at new diagnosis, from a patient treated with antithyroid drugs. The receptor source for this set is a woman in her 50s with Graves disease.

This clonotype has ten or more counts. V and J are TRBV27 and TRBJ2-4; the D gene is possibly TRBD2 (5 bases). Trimming stripped 1 base from V and 7 bases from J, with 11 bases between. There are 14 residues in the CDR3. The germline V gene has CDR1 MNHEY and CDR2 SMNVEV (reference sequence). The CDR3 protein is CASSLYRERNIQYF. CDR3 nucleotides: TGTGCCAGCAGTTTATACCGCGAGCGGAACATTCAGTACTTC.

As concerns this clonotype: This probably arose from a read error, given a far larger clone one base away. This chain links TRBV11-2 with TRBJ2-5; D tentatively reads TRBD1 or TRBD2 (5 bases each). The end of the DNA is better explained by TRBJ2-1, so the J call may be wrong. This CDR3 has 12 residues. CDR1 and CDR2 (germline): SGHAT, FQNNGV. The CDR3 coding sequence is TGTGCCAGCAGGGTGGGACCGTACGAGCAGTTCTTC. Encoded protein: CASRVGPYEQFF.

The sample holds many counts of this clonotype. The chain couples TRBV19 to TRBJ2-5; TRBD2 matches 10 bases. J was trimmed by 1 base and V by 6 bases; bases with no gene match: 5. Germline V lookup: CDR1 LNHDA, CDR2 SQIVND (reference sequence). This CDR3 contains 15 residues. The DNA of the CDR3 is TGTGCCAGTAGCGGACTAGCGGTCACCCAAGAGACCCAGTACTTC. Protein: CASSGLAVTQETQYF.

This clonotype was seen ten or more times. This chain joins TRBV18 and TRBJ2-1; no definite D call. Germline V gives CDR1 KGHSH, CDR2 LQKENI. This CDR3 spans 15 amino acids. Trimming cost V 3 bases and J 9 bases, with 18 bases left between them. The CDR3 here is CASSPVEGRGSEQFF. In DNA form, the CDR3 reads TGTGCCAGCTCACCTGTGGAAGGACGTGGCAGTGAGCAGTTCTTC.

In this sample, this clonotype turned up many times. The V gene is TRBV2, the J gene TRBJ1-1; D possibly corresponds to TRBD1 (5 bases). Germline CDR1 is SNHLY and CDR2 is FYNNEI. V was shortened by 8 bases and J by 0 bases, with 10 bases between the two germline ends. The CDR3 has 13 amino acids. The CDR3 sequence: CASLLGVNTEAFF. The CDR3 bases are TGTGCCAGCCTTTTGGGGGTGAACACTGAAGCTTTCTTT.

The sample holds many counts of this clonotype. This sequence joins TRBV18 and TRBJ2-3, with D possibly matching TRBD2 (5 bases). CDR1 is KGHSH, CDR2 LQKENI, per germline. The V gene lost 6 bases and the J gene lost 6 bases, with 19 bases spanning the gap. The CDR3 spans 15 residues. Written as DNA, the CDR3 is TGTGCCAGCTCCCCAGGTCTAGCCCCGCGGGATACGCAGTATTTT. It translates to CASSPGLAPRDTQYF.

This clonotype was counted between two and nine times. The chain couples TRBV11-1 to TRBJ1-6; 8 bases agree with TRBD1. CDR1 and CDR2 from the germline V gene are SGHAT and FQDESV (reference sequence). CDR3 length: 14 amino acids. The J segment lost 7 bases and the V segment lost 5 bases, leaving 4 bases of the junction unmatched. Here the CDR3 reads CASSNRDRNSPLHF. CDR3 in DNA: TGTGCCAGCAGCAACCGGGACAGGAATTCACCCCTCCACTTT.

This clonotype was detected only a few times. The V and J genes are TRBV19 and TRBJ2-4; 7 bases align to TRBD2. V shed 5 bases, J shed 1 base, and the junction held 2 bases outside the gene matches. The CDR3 sequence is 14 residues long. Germline assignment: CDR1 LNHDA and CDR2 SQIVND (reference sequence). CDR3 coding DNA: TGTGCCAGTAGTTTGCGGGGGGCCAAAAACATTCAGTACTTC. Translated: CASSLRGAKNIQYF.